The sequence of this T cell receptor beta chain was determined in a study of T-cell reconstitution after alpha-beta-depleted transplantation in children. About this clonotype: An end of the junction does not agree with germline; a read error may underlie this.

As it was prepared, the TCRbeta library received unique molecular identifiers. MiXCR was run by TCRdb on the PCR reads, yielding one entry per CDR3 protein. The sample holds fewer than 1 million distinct CDR3 sequences, around 17% seen once. The CDR3 is made up of 14 amino acids. Germline CDR1 is SGHDN and CDR2 is FVKESK. The sequence derives from a male patient between 10 and 17 years old who had a stem cell transplant for acute lymphoblastic leukemia, so the T cells may come from the graft donor. V is TRBV14 and J is TRBJ1-4; 7 bases agree with TRBD1. The sequencing used PBMCs, mostly from graft donor cells, collected 360 days after TCRalphabeta/CD19-depleted stem cell transplant. The CDR3 here is CASSPGQINEKPFF. CDR3 sequence (DNA): TGTGCCAGCAGCCCGGGACAGATTAATGAAAAACCGTTTTTT.